This T cell receptor beta chain comes out of a study of blood T cell repertoires in COVID-19. Looking at the study overall: Some COVID-19 samples were acute and others convalescent; all came from the United States, Italy and Spain.

In germline, CDR1 is LNHDA, CDR2 SQIVND (reference sequence). Trimming shortened V by 1 base and J by 9 bases, and 10 bases separated the two germline ends. CDR3 length: 13 residues. As handled by the study authors: It was from reference gene primer amplification that nucleated cell counts were estimated. Profiling relied on immunoSEQ multiplex PCR, and the TCRdb table lists in-frame clones only, not all of them. The D gene and trimming were derived from the DNA, and the V and J assignments and clone size from that table. Seen here are 270,000 or so clones, around nine tenths observed once, and the top ten hold approximately 8.2%.

The rearrangement links TRBV19 to TRBJ2-1; D perhaps matches TRBD2 (6 bases). The TCR comes from a man between 35 and 55 years old with active or convalescent COVID-19. The sequenced material came from peripheral blood. CDR3 nucleotides: TGTGCCAGTAGTATAGTTTCGGGAGCTGAGCAGTTCTTC. Residues: CASSIVSGAEQFF.